The clone carrying this T cell receptor beta chain turned up a few times. The V segment lost 2 bases and the J segment 3 bases; nucleotides outside the gene matches: 13. The length of the CDR3 is 18 residues. Germline V CDR1 and CDR2: SGDLS, YYNGEE. The data derive from a study of blood T cell repertoires in COVID-19. Study-level information: Collection of acute and convalescent COVID-19 samples took place in the United States, Italy and Spain. In each case, the material was cDNA or gDNA derived from T cells, B-cell-depleted T cells, or PBMCs.

Clones were read by immunoSEQ multiplex PCR, and TCRdb kept only the in-frame ones, dropping some. The sample lists about 89,000 clones, more than 60% seen once, with about half in the top ten. The clonotype originates from a human donor in a cohort sampled during active COVID-19. What was sequenced was peripheral blood. The J gene is TRBJ2-3, the V gene TRBV9; TRBD2 matches at 9 bases. Here the CDR3 reads CASSVGIGAGGKTDTQYF. As DNA, the CDR3 is TGTGCCAGCAGCGTGGGCATCGGGGCGGGAGGGAAGACAGATACGCAGTATTTT.